The clone carrying this T cell receptor (beta chain) was detected ten times or more. TCRdb re-called the 5' RACE reads through MiXCR, storing one row per CDR3 protein. Seen here are 57,000 or so distinct CDR3 sequences, over 10% observed once, and the top ten hold less than 2%. The data stem from a study of neurological immune-mediated disorders. The CDR3 is made up of 15 amino acids. CDR1 and CDR2 from the germline V gene are SGHTA and FQGNSA. The V and J ends lost 0 bases and 4 bases respectively, with 10 bases between them. The J gene is TRBJ2-1, the V gene TRBV7-2; a weak D match, TRBD2 (5 bases). The sequencing sample was made of PBMCs. The sequence came from a man aged 60-69 years in good health. The CDR3 loop reads CASSLAREKYNEQFF. Here the CDR3 DNA reads TGTGCCAGCAGCTTAGCGAGGGAGAAGTACAATGAGCAGTTCTTC.